This TCR beta chain was identified in a study of beta chain features in type 1 diabetes. The CDR3 spans 13 residues. Trimming stripped 4 bases from V and 4 bases from J, with 10 bases between. Looked up from germline, CDR1 is SGHAT and CDR2 is FQNNGV. The sequenced template was cDNA made from the entire isolated RNA. Generated by immunoSEQ multiplex PCR, the TCRdb table keeps only in-frame clones and is missing some. The repertoire consists of 150,000 to 190,000 clones, with about 8.5% occurring once and the leading ten covering 0.5% to 0.65%. Blood was collected once per donor into heparin, averaging around 120 mL.

The sequenced sample consisted of central memory CD4+ T cells from blood. The rearrangement links TRBV11-2 to TRBJ1-2, with D unresolved. The receptor was derived from a young man in good health. DNA of the CDR3: TGTGCCAGCAGCTCAGTCCGTACCTATGGCTACACCTTC. It encodes CASSSVRTYGYTF.